This record looks at one T cell receptor beta chain sequence and its context. Its target is not known. This specimen comes from a study of OX40 agonist ivuxolimab in advanced cancers. Across the whole study: Every 2 weeks, patients got intravenous ivuxolimab at one of six dose levels (0.01-10 mg/kg). Study observations and caveats: The antigen specificity of the peripheral T cells (those that were expanded) was not determined. In a subset of nonresponders, normalized T-cell clonal expansion was also low. In CD8+ T cells, expanded clones were on average more numerous than in CD4+.

Sequencing was performed with immunoSEQ multiplex PCR; in TCRdb, only in-frame clones are kept and a portion is missing. The repertoire includes 65,000 to 80,000 clones, about 89% of them detected once, and about 0.3% sits in the top ten. The CDR3 is 17 amino acids. Trimming took 5 bases from V and 10 from J, leaving 27 bases between them. CDR1 and CDR2 from the germline V gene are MNHEY and SMNVEV (reference sequence). This specimen consisted of CD4+ or CD8+ T cells sorted from blood, obtained in a trial of the OX40 agonist ivuxolimab. The chain has TRBV27 and TRBJ2-1, with D possibly being TRBD2 (6 bases). The source of this sequence is an adult with an advanced solid tumor such as melanoma, head and neck, liver or kidney cancer. CDR3 nucleotide sequence: TGTGCCAGCAGTCCAAGACTAGTTGGCTCCTCCGTCTCCGAGCAGTTCTTC. Amino acid sequence: CASSPRLVGSSVSEQFF.